Listed below are T cell receptor beta chains from one sample, sequenced in a study of CD8+ T cells in alopecia areata. Here immunoSEQ multiplex PCR was the method, and the copy in TCRdb shows in-frame clones only, minus some. Of 140,000 to 150,000 clones in the sample, approximately 51% were seen once. The source material was CD4+ T cells sorted from blood, sampled at week 0. The receptors were sampled from a human donor with alopecia areata. CDR3s include the opening cysteine and the closing phenylalanine or tryptophan.

V gene: TRBV7-9; J gene: TRBJ2-5; CDR3 protein: CASSLTERVKTQYF
V gene: TRBV30; J gene: TRBJ2-7; CDR3 protein: CAWSIVDSYEQYF
V gene: TRBV18; J gene: TRBJ1-5; CDR3 protein: CASSPGTENQPQHF
V gene: TRBV5-1; J gene: TRBJ2-1; CDR3 protein: CASSPPGLAGVNNEQFF
V gene: TRBV7-2; J gene: TRBJ1-5; CDR3 protein: CASSLRGNQPQHF
V gene: TRBV7-2; J gene: TRBJ1-5; CDR3 protein: CASSLTPVTGAGRQPQHF
V gene: TRBV29-1; J gene: TRBJ2-5; CDR3 protein: CSAGGDRETQYF
V gene: TRBV4-2; J gene: TRBJ2-7; CDR3 protein: CASSRDSAAYEQYF
V gene: TRBV7-2; J gene: TRBJ2-3; CDR3 protein: CASSSPGGRDTQYF
V gene: TRBV7-3; J gene: TRBJ2-2; CDR3 protein: CASSSGGQGAELFF